Following are 26 T cell receptor beta chains from one sample sequenced in a study of shared clonotypes between healthy human individuals. Naive CD8 cells comprised CD45RO-negative, CCR7-positively selected cells, excluding terminally differentiated effector memory CD45RA+ cells. The protocol was immunoSEQ multiplex PCR, while the TCRdb copy is restricted to in-frame clones and leaves out a portion. Among some 2,100,000 clones listed, approximately 94% were seen once. The sample comprised naive CD8+ T cells from PBMCs. The receptors here all came from a young man in good health. Some clones in this sample may be carry-over from other donors' samples.

J is TRBJ2-5 and V is TRBV14; no clear D. The CDR3 length is 14 residues. The V and J ends lost 5 bases and 5 bases respectively, with 15 bases between them. CDR1 SGHDN and CDR2 FVKESK come from the germline V gene. The CDR3 is CASSSIWLGETQYF. The CDR3 nucleotides read TGTGCCAGCAGCTCTATTTGGTTGGGGGAGACCCAGTACTTC.

This clone was counted between two and nine times. Other nucleotide sequences in the sample specify the same CDR3. The chain recombines TRBV2 with TRBJ2-7; D is unclear. The CDR3 is 10 residues long. V lost 6 bases to trimming and J lost 2 bases, with 2 bases between them. CDR1 is SNHLY, CDR2 FYNNEI, per germline. The CDR3 nucleotides are TGTGCCAGCAGAGCCTACGAGCAGTACTTC. Protein sequence: CASRAYEQYF. The whole variable domain, filled in from reference TRBV2 and TRBJ2-7, reads EPEVTQTPSHQVTQMGQEVILRCVPISNHLYFYWYRQILGQKVEFLVSFYNNEISEKSEIFDDQFSVERPDGSNFTLKIRSTKLEDSAMYFCASRAYEQYFGPGTRLTVT.

This chain connects TRBV6-1 to TRBJ1-4, with 7 nucleotides matching TRBD1. V was pared by 6 bases and J by 3 bases, with 7 bases of the junction left unmatched. Per the germline V gene, CDR1 is MNHNS and CDR2 is SASEGT. There are 15 residues in the CDR3. CDR3 coding DNA: TGTGCCAGCAGCCTAGACAGGGAGGCTAATGAAAAACTGTTTTTT. Translation: CASSLDREANEKLFF.

The rearrangement links TRBV29-1 to TRBJ1-2, with D hard to call. CDR1 is SQVTM and CDR2 is ANQGSEA in the germline V gene. The CDR3 is 11 amino acids. Trimming pared 6 bases from V and 6 bases from J, leaving 11 bases between. The CDR3 here is CSVPRANGYTF. For the CDR3, the DNA is TGCAGCGTCCCAAGGGCAAATGGCTACACCTTC.

The chain employs TRBV5-6 and TRBJ2-5, with 10 bases matching TRBD2. CDR3 length: 17 amino acids. Germline V CDR1 and CDR2: SGHDT, YYEEEE. The J segment lost 5 bases and the V segment lost 0 bases, leaving 10 bases of the junction unmatched. CDR3 protein: CASSLALSGRAGETQYF. CDR3 coding DNA: TGTGCCAGCAGCTTGGCCCTCAGCGGGAGGGCCGGCGAGACCCAGTACTTC.

The chain uses TRBV9 and TRBJ1-2; 9 bases fit TRBD1. J lost 3 bases, V lost 2 bases, and 14 bases had no gene match. This CDR3 contains 18 residues. Germline V gives CDR1 SGDLS, CDR2 YYNGEE. CDR3 DNA: TGTGCCAGCAGCGTGAATCCGGGACAGGGTGGGTTGCACTATGGCTACACCTTC. Its protein product is CASSVNPGQGGLHYGYTF.

DNA for the CDR3: TGTGCCAGCAGCGTACGGGACAGCGACATCTATGGCTACACCTTC. Protein product: CASSVRDSDIYGYTF. The chain employs TRBV9 and TRBJ1-2; 7 nucleotides line up with TRBD1. The V gene end was trimmed by 1 base and the J gene end by 4 bases; junction bases not matched to a gene: 7. This CDR3 is built from 15 residues. The germline CDR1 and CDR2 sequences are SGDLS and YYNGEE. The complete variable domain, with remaining parts taken from reference TRBV9 and TRBJ1-2, reads DSGVTQTPKHLITATGQRVTLRCSPRSGDLSVYWYQQSLDQGLQFLIQYYNGEERAKGNILERFSAQQFPDLHSELNLSSLELGDSALYFCASSVRDSDIYGYTFGSGTRLTVV.

This clone was detected only once. The gene calls are TRBV5-6 and TRBJ2-1, with D perhaps TRBD2 (5 bases). Trimming left V 4 bases short and J 2 bases short, with 13 bases between. Germline values: CDR1 SGHDT, CDR2 YYEEEE. CDR3 length equals 15 residues. The CDR3 spells CASSPLSGPYNEQFF. Written as DNA, the CDR3 is TGTGCCAGCAGCCCCCTGAGCGGACCCTACAATGAGCAGTTCTTC.

This chain joins TRBV11-1 and TRBJ2-7; TRBD2 aligns across 8 bases. The CDR3 consists of 14 residues. Germline-derived CDR1 and CDR2 are SGHAT and FQDESV (reference sequence). V trimming: 4 bases; J trimming: 1 base; junction bases outside the gene matches: 3. CDR3 in amino acids: CASSWSGRSYEQYF. The CDR3 DNA reads TGTGCCAGCAGCTGGAGCGGGAGATCCTACGAGCAGTACTTC.

This sequence joins TRBV5-6 and TRBJ2-1; 12 bases line up with TRBD2. Trimming removed 0 bases from V and 8 bases from J; junction bases left unmatched: 9. The V gene's germline CDR1 is SGHDT and CDR2 YYEEEE. The CDR3 length is 17 residues. This chain's CDR3 is CASSLAASGRALDEQFF. The CDR3 region has the DNA TGTGCCAGCAGCTTGGCCGCTAGCGGGAGGGCCCTCGATGAGCAGTTCTTC.

The CDR3 protein is CASSIDLGDNQPQHF. The CDR3 DNA sequence: TGTGCCAGTAGTATAGATTTAGGAGATAATCAGCCCCAGCATTTT. The chain carries TRBV19 and TRBJ1-5, with D uncertain. The CDR3 loop spans 15 amino acids. From germline, CDR1 is LNHDA and CDR2 SQIVND (reference sequence). V was clipped by 0 bases and J by 4 bases, with 10 bases between them.

V is TRBV5-1 and J is TRBJ2-7, with a tentative D call TRBD2 (6 bases). CDR1 is SGHRS and CDR2 is YFSETQ in the germline V gene. The CDR3 is 14 residues long. Trimming removed 0 bases at V and 2 bases at J, with 9 bases between. For the CDR3, the DNA is TGCGCCAGCAGCTTGGTTCCGGGGGCCTACGAGCAGTACTTC. Protein sequence: CASSLVPGAYEQYF. The complete variable domain, with remaining parts taken from reference TRBV5-1 and TRBJ2-7, reads KAGVTQTPRYLIKTRGQQVTLSCSPISGHRSVSWYQQTPGQGLQFLFEYFSETQRNKGNFPGRFSGRQFSNSRSEMNVSTLELGDSALYLCASSLVPGAYEQYFGPGTRLTVT.

This clone was counted a single time. CDR3 nucleotides: TGCAGCGTGCGCCAGGGGGGAGTCGCGAACACTGAAGCTTTCTTT. It translates to CSVRQGGVANTEAFF. The chain employs TRBV29-1 and TRBJ1-1, with 7 nucleotides matching TRBD1. In germline, CDR1 is SQVTM, CDR2 ANQGSEA. J lost 1 base, V lost 6 bases, and 11 bases had no gene match. The CDR3 length is 15 residues.

V usage is TRBV11-2 and J usage is TRBJ2-7; the D gene is possibly TRBD2 (5 bases). V was cut by 2 bases and J by 7 bases, with 15 bases left in between. This CDR3 is 14 amino acids long. CDR1 and CDR2 (germline): SGHAT, FQNNGV. The CDR3 bases are TGTGCCAGCAGCTTAACTCGAGGGATGGGGGAGCAGTACTTC. Translation: CASSLTRGMGEQYF.

The chain has TRBV7-6 and TRBJ2-1; 9 bases align to TRBD2. Germline CDR1 reads SGHVS; CDR2 reads FNYEAQ. This CDR3 is 17 amino acids long. The junction had 5 bases not matched to a gene; V was cut back by 2 bases and J by 0 bases. CDR3 sequence (DNA): TGTGCCAGCAGCTTACTCCAGCGGGGGGTCTCCTACAATGAGCAGTTCTTC. Protein product: CASSLLQRGVSYNEQFF. Full variable domain (remainder filled in from reference TRBV7-6 and TRBJ2-1): GAGVSQSPRYKVTKRGQDVALRCDPISGHVSLYWYRQALGQGPEFLTYFNYEAQQDKSGLPNDRFSAERPEGSISTLTIQRTEQRDSAMYRCASSLLQRGVSYNEQFFGPGTRLTVL.

Turning to this clone: Other DNA sequences in the same sample also yield this CDR3. This sequence joins TRBV9 and TRBJ1-1, with D uncertain. Germline-derived CDR1 and CDR2 are SGDLS and YYNGEE. The CDR3 is 11 residues long. V lost 3 bases and J lost 5, with 5 bases in between. The DNA of the CDR3 is TGTGCCAGCAGCGCGGGGACTGAAGCTTTCTTT. Translation: CASSAGTEAFF. Variable domain in full (rest from reference TRBV9 and TRBJ1-1): DSGVTQTPKHLITATGQRVTLRCSPRSGDLSVYWYQQSLDQGLQFLIQYYNGEERAKGNILERFSAQQFPDLHSELNLSSLELGDSALYFCASSAGTEAFFGQGTRLTVV.

The CDR3 DNA follows: TGCAGCGTTTTCGCCCCTAACTACAGGGGGCGTCGGGTCCTGTTTTTT. Protein: CSVFAPNYRGRRVLFF. The chain is built from TRBV29-1 and TRBJ2-2; TRBD1 agrees at 9 bases. Per germline, CDR1 SQVTM and CDR2 ANQGSEA. CDR3 length equals 16 residues. J was trimmed by 14 bases and V by 5 bases; bases with no gene match: 21.

This clone came up once. The chain combines TRBV28 with TRBJ2-7; the D gene is possibly TRBD2 (5 bases). From germline, CDR1 is MDHEN and CDR2 SYDVKM. There are 12 residues in the CDR3. Trimming took 7 bases from V and 1 from J, leaving 8 bases between them. The chain's CDR3 is CASNSESYEQYF. CDR3 DNA sequence: TGTGCCAGCAATAGCGAGTCCTACGAGCAGTACTTC.

The chain couples TRBV5-1 to TRBJ2-7; possible D gene TRBD2, 7 bases. The germline gives CDR1 SGHRS, CDR2 YFSETQ. The CDR3 covers 13 residues. V was clipped by 4 bases and J by 6 bases, with 14 bases between them. DNA of the CDR3: TGCGCCAGCAGCCCCCGGGGGGCGGGCGAGCAGTACTTC. Protein sequence: CASSPRGAGEQYF.

The gene calls are TRBV6-6 and TRBJ2-7, with D tentatively TRBD1 (7 bases). The CDR3 spans 14 residues. V was trimmed by 8 bases and J by 5 bases, leaving 19 bases between them. Germline CDR1 and CDR2: MNHNY and SVGAGI (reference sequence). CDR3 amino acids: CASQTNRGGNEQYF. The DNA for the CDR3 is TGTGCCAGCCAAACGAACAGGGGAGGAAACGAGCAGTACTTC.

The genes are TRBV27 and TRBJ2-7; the D gene is possibly TRBD2 (6 bases). The germline V gene encodes CDR1 MNHEY and CDR2 SMNVEV (reference sequence). V was cut by 5 bases and J by 2 bases, with 16 bases left in between. The CDR3 is 15 amino acids. CDR3 protein: CASSPWGLYTYEQYF. DNA for the CDR3: TGTGCCAGCAGTCCATGGGGACTGTACACCTACGAGCAGTACTTC.

This chain joins TRBV19 and TRBJ1-3; D gene unclear. This CDR3 is 14 amino acids long. Per germline, CDR1 LNHDA and CDR2 SQIVND (reference sequence). V shed 8 bases and J shed 8 bases, with 19 bases lying between them. CDR3: CASRSRLLGDTIYF. The DNA of the CDR3 is TGTGCCAGTCGGTCGAGGCTACTCGGGGACACCATATATTTT.

This chain joins TRBV6-1 and TRBJ1-3; TRBD1 is a possible D gene (6 bases). The CDR3 contains 15 residues. The germline CDR1 and CDR2 sequences are MNHNS and SASEGT. V lost 6 bases, J lost 4 bases, and 16 bases lay in between. CDR3 residues: CASSNRRGPGNTIYF. Here the CDR3 DNA reads TGTGCCAGCAGCAACCGCAGGGGTCCCGGAAACACCATATATTTT.

The CDR3 loop reads CASSQIQANTEAFF. The CDR3 DNA reads TGCGCCAGCAGCCAAATTCAGGCGAACACTGAAGCTTTCTTT. The chain recombines TRBV4-1 with TRBJ1-1, with D hard to call. This CDR3 is 14 amino acids long. The V gene lost 2 bases and the J gene lost 1 base, with 8 bases spanning the gap. Germline V gene sequence: CDR1 MGHRA, CDR2 YSYEKL.

The rearrangement uses TRBV27 and TRBJ2-1; D is unresolved. Trimming shortened V by 0 bases and J by 0 bases, and 9 bases separated the two germline ends. The germline V gene has CDR1 MNHEY and CDR2 SMNVEV (reference sequence). This CDR3 spans 16 amino acids. The CDR3 nucleotides are TGTGCCAGCAGTTTATCCGGGTCTAGCTCCTACAATGAGCAGTTCTTC. Protein sequence: CASSLSGSSSYNEQFF.

CDR3 bases: TGTGCCAGCAGTAGTACACAGGGGGTTTTCAATCAGCCCCAGCATTTT. This gives the protein CASSSTQGVFNQPQHF. The gene calls are TRBV7-6 and TRBJ1-5, with 8 nucleotides matching TRBD1. In germline, CDR1 is SGHVS, CDR2 FNYEAQ. Losses at the gene ends were 6 bases for V and 3 bases for J; bases not matched to a gene: 10. The CDR3 loop spans 16 amino acids.